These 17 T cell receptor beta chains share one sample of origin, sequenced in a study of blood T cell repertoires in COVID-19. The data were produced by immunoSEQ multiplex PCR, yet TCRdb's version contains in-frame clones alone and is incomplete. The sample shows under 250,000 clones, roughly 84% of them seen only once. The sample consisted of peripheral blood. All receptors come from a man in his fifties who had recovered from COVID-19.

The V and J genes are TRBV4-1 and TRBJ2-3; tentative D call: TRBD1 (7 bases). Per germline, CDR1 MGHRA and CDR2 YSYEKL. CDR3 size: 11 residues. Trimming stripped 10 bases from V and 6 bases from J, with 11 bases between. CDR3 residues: CATRGADTQYF. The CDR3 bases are TGCGCCACCAGGGGGGCGGATACGCAGTATTTT.

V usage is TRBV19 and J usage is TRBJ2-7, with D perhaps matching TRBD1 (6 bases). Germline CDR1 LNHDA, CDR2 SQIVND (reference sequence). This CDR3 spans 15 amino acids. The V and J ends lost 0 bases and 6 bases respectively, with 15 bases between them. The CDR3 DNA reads TGTGCCAGTAGTATAGATTTTTGGGGGCCAGGCGAGCAGTACTTC. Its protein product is CASSIDFWGPGEQYF.

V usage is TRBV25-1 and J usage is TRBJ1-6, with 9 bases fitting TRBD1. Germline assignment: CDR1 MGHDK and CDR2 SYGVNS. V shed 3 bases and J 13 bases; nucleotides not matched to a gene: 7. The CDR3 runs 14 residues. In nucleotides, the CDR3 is TGTGCCAGCAGTGATGGGGACAGGGTCCGTCCCCTCCACTTT. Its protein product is CASSDGDRVRPLHF.

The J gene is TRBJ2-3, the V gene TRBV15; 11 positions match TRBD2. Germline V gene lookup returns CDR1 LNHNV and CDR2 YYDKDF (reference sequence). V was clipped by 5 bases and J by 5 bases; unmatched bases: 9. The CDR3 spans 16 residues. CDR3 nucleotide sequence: TGTGCCACCAGCCCAAATAGCGGGAGGGTAGGAGATACGCAGTATTTT. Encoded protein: CATSPNSGRVGDTQYF.

CDR3 sequence: CASSPQGVRGYYEQYF. As DNA, the CDR3 is TGTGCCAGCAGCCCCCAGGGGGTTCGAGGCTACTACGAGCAGTACTTC. This chain connects TRBV9 to TRBJ2-7; 7 positions agree with TRBD1. The CDR3 loop spans 16 amino acids. Per the germline V gene, CDR1 is SGDLS and CDR2 is YYNGEE. Losses at the gene ends were 4 bases for V and 3 bases for J; bases not matched to a gene: 13.

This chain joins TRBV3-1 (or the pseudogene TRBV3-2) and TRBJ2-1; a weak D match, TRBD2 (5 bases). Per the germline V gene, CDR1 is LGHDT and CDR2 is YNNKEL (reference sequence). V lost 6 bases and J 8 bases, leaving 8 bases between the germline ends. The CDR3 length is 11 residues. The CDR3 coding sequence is TGTGCCAGCAGAGGAGCGGATGAGCAGTTCTTC. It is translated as CASRGADEQFF.

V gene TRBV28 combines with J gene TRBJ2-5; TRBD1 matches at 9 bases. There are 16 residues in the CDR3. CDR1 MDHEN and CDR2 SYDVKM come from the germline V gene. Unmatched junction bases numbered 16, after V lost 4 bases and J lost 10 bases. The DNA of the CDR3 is TGTGCCAGCAGTTATTTAGGGACAGGGAAATTAGAGGTCCAGTACTTC. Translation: CASSYLGTGKLEVQYF.

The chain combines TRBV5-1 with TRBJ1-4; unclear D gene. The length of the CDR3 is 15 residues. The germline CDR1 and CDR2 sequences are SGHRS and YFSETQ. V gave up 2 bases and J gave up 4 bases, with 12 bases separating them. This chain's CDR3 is CASSFGRTGNEKLFF. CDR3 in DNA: TGCGCCAGCAGCTTTGGAAGGACTGGTAATGAAAAACTGTTTTTT. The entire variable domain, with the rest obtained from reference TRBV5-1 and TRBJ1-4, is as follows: KAGVTQTPRYLIKTRGQQVTLSCSPISGHRSVSWYQQTPGQGLQFLFEYFSETQRNKGNFPGRFSGRQFSNSRSEMNVSTLELGDSALYLCASSFGRTGNEKLFFGSGTQLSVL.

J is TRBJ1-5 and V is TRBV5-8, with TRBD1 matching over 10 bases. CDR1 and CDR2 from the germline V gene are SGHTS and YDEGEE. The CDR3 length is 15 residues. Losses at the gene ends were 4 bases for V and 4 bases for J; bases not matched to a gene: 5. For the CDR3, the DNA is TGTGCCAGCAGCCCAGGGACAGGGGTAAATCAGCCCCAGCATTTT. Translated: CASSPGTGVNQPQHF.

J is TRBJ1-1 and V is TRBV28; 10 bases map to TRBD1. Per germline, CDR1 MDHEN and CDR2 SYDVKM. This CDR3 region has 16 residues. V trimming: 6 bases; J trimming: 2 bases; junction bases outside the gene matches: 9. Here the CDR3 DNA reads TGTGCCAGCAGCCCGAGACAGGGGGCCCGAAACACTGAAGCTTTCTTT. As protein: CASSPRQGARNTEAFF.

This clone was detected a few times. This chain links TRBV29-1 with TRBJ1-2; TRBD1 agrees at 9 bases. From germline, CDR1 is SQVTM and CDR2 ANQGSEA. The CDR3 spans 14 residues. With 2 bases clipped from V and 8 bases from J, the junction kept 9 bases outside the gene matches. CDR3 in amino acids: CSVERHRGQQGYTF. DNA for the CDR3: TGCAGCGTTGAACGTCACAGGGGGCAACAGGGCTACACCTTC.

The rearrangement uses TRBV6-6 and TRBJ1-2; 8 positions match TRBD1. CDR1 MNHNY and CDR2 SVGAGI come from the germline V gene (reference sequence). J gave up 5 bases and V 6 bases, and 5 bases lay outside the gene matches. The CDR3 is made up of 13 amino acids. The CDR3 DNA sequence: TGTGCCAGCAGCCCGACAGGGGAATATGGCTACACCTTC. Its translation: CASSPTGEYGYTF.

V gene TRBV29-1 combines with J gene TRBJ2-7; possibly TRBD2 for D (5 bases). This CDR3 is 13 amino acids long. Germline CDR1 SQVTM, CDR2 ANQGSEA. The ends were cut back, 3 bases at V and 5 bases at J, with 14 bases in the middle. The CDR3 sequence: CSVDFGLGDEQYF. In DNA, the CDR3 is TGCAGCGTTGATTTCGGACTTGGGGACGAGCAGTACTTC.

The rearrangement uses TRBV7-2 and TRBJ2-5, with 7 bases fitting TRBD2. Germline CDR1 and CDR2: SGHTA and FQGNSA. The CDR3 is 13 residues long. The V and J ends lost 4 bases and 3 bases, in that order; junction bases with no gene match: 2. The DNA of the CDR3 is TGTGCCAGCAGCTGGGCGGGGGAAGAGACCCAGTACTTC. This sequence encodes CASSWAGEETQYF.

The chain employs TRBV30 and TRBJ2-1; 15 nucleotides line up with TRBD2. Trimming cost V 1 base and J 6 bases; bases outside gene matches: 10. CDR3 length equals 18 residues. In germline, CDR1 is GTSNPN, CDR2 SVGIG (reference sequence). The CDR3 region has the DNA TGTGCCTGGAGTGGTCCCCGGACTAGCGGGAGGGCCAGCAATGAGCAGTTCTTC. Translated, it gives CAWSGPRTSGRASNEQFF.

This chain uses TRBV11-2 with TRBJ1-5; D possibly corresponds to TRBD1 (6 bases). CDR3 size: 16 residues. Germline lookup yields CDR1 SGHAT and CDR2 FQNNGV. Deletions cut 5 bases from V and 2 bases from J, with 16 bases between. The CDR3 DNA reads TGTGCCAGCAGCCGAGGGGGGGGGCTAGGCAATCAGCCCCAGCATTTT. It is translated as CASSRGGGLGNQPQHF. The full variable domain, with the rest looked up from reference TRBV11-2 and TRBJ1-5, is EAGVAQSPRYKIIEKRQSVAFWCNPISGHATLYWYQQILGQGPKLLIQFQNNGVVDDSQLPKDRFSAERLKGVDSTLKIQPAKLEDSAVYLCASSRGGGLGNQPQHFGDGTRLSIL.

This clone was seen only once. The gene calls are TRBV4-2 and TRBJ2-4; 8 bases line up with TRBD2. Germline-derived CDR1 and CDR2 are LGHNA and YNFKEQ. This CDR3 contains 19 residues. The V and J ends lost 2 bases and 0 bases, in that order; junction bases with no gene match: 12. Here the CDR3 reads CASSQLGGEAGVAKNIQYF. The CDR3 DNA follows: TGTGCCAGCAGCCAACTCGGAGGGGAAGCGGGGGTAGCCAAAAACATTCAGTACTTC.